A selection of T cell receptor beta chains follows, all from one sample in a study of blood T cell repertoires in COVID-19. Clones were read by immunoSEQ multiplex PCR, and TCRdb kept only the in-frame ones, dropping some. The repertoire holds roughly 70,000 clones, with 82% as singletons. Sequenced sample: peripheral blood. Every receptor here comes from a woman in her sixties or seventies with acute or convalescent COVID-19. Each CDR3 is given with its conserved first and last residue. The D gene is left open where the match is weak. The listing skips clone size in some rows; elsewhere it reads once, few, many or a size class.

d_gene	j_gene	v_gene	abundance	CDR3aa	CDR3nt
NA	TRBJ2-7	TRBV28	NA	CASGGTPLYEQYF	TGTGCCAGCGGCGGGACCCCACTATACGAGCAGTACTTC
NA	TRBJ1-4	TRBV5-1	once	CASSSPGLGDEKLFF	TGCGCCAGCAGCTCGCCGGGTTTAGGGGATGAAAAACTGTTTTTT
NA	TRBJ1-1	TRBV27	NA	CASSLRQLTEAFF	TGTGCCAGCAGTTTACGACAGCTCACTGAAGCTTTCTTT
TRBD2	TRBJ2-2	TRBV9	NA	CASSVAGRGGLTGELFF	TGTGCCAGCAGCGTAGCCGGACGGGGGGGCCTCACCGGGGAGCTGTTTTTT
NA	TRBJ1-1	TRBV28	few	CASSLPAPGRDF	TGTGCCAGCAGTTTACCGGCCCCGGGGAGGGACTTT
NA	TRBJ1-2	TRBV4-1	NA	CASSPQEMGAGGYTF	TGCGCCAGCAGCCCCCAAGAAATGGGGGCTGGTGGCTACACCTTC
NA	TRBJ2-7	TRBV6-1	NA	CASSEFAVAGFNYEQYF	TGTGCCAGCAGTGAATTTGCAGTGGCAGGGTTTAACTACGAGCAGTACTTC
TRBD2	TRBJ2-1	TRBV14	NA	CASSQEVRLAGYNEQFF	TGTGCCAGCAGCCAAGAAGTCCGACTAGCGGGGTACAATGAGCAGTTCTTC
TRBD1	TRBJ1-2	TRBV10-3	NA	CAIRSDRGHDGYTF	TGTGCCATCAGGTCGGACAGGGGGCATGATGGCTACACCTTC
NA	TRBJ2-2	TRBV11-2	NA	CASSATGNTGELFF	TGTGCCAGCAGCGCGACAGGGAACACCGGGGAGCTGTTTTTT
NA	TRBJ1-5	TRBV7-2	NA	CASAAGPEVPPQHF	TGTGCCAGCGCGGCGGGTCCAGAGGTACCGCCCCAGCATTTT